These T cell receptor beta chains were read from a single sample in a study of technical replicates of blood from a few donors. TCRdb keeps only in-frame clones here, not all; method: immunoSEQ multiplex PCR. The sample holds some 94,000 clones, almost 97% seen once. Sample: T cells isolated from PBMCs. These receptors were collected from a human donor in good health. Both conserved end residues are part of each CDR3. A D gene is named only where the DNA matches it firmly. The size of a clone is reported for some rows only, either as once, few or many, or as a class for expanded clones.

D	size	J	V	CDR3	DNA
TRBD2	NA	TRBJ2-7	TRBV7-3	CASSLGLASEQYF	TGTGCCAGCAGCCTGGGACTAGCGAGCGAGCAGTACTTC
NA	NA	TRBJ1-1	TRBV6-5	CASSYRGMNTEAFF	TGTGCCAGCAGTTACAGGGGGATGAACACTGAAGCTTTCTTT
NA	NA	TRBJ2-6	TRBV19	CASGGQAGLSGANVLTF	TGTGCCAGTGGAGGACAGGCCGGACTATCTGGGGCCAACGTCCTGACTTTC
NA	NA	TRBJ2-2	TRBV19	CASSITTSSYTGELFF	TGTGCCAGTAGTATAACTACTAGCTCTTACACCGGGGAGCTGTTTTTT
TRBD1	NA	TRBJ1-1	TRBV5-1	CASSLETGGYTEAFF	TGCGCCAGCAGCTTGGAGACAGGGGGCTACACTGAAGCTTTCTTT
NA	once	TRBJ1-4	TRBV28	CASSLDTGASLRVRGLEKLFF	TGTGCCAGCAGTTTAGACACCGGAGCCTCCCTCAGGGTGCGGGGGCTCGAAAAACTGTTTTTT
NA	NA	TRBJ1-2	TRBV28	CASNSGLYGYTF	TGTGCCAGCAATTCAGGTCTCTATGGCTACACCTTC
NA	NA	TRBJ2-2	TRBV25-1	CASSEQVGAPNGELFF	TGTGCCAGCAGTGAACAGGTCGGTGCTCCTAACGGGGAGCTGTTTTTT
NA	NA	TRBJ2-1	TRBV5-1	CASSAYYRDWIRGINEQFF	TGCGCCAGCAGCGCGTATTACAGGGATTGGATTCGTGGGATCAATGAGCAGTTCTTC
TRBD1	NA	TRBJ2-3	TRBV30	CAWKWAGGWDTQYF	TGTGCCTGGAAGTGGGCAGGGGGCTGGGATACGCAGTATTTT
NA	few	TRBJ1-4	TRBV11-2	CASSLVGLNEKLFF	TGTGCCAGCAGCTTAGTTGGCCTGAATGAAAAACTGTTTTTT
NA	NA	TRBJ1-5	TRBV7-6	CASSLNRDQPQHF	TGTGCCAGCAGCTTAAACAGGGATCAGCCCCAGCATTTT